This entry describes one T cell receptor beta chain. V gave up 6 bases and J gave up 4 bases, with 12 bases separating them. The CDR3 extends over 13 amino acids. Germline loops: CDR1 MNHEY, CDR2 SMNVEV (reference sequence). The data belong to a study of T cell changes during pregnancy in multiple sclerosis. The table came from immunoSEQ multiplex PCR; TCRdb's copy has only in-frame clones and leaves some out. The sample lists some 70,000 clones; around 92% were seen once. The receptor was derived from a female donor in good health, enrolled as a control in a pregnancy study. This sample comprised CD8+ T cells from peripheral blood mononuclear cells, obtained in the third trimester of pregnancy. V and J are TRBV27 and TRBJ1-1; no clear D. The CDR3 DNA is TGTGCCAGCAGAAATCCGGGGTTCACTGAAGCTTTCTTT. Its protein product is CASRNPGFTEAFF.